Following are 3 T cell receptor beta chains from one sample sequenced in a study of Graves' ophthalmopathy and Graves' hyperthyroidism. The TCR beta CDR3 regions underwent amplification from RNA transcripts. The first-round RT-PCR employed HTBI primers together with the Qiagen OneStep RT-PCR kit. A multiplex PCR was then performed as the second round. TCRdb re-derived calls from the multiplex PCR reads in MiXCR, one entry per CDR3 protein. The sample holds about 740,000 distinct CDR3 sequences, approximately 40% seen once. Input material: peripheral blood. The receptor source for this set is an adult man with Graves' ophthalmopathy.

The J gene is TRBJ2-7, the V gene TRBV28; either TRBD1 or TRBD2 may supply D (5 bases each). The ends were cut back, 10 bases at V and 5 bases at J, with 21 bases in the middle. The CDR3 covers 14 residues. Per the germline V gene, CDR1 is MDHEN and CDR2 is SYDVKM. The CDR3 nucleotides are TGTGCCACCACCGGGACGGTGGGGTCTAACGAGCAGTACTTC. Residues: CATTGTVGSNEQYF.

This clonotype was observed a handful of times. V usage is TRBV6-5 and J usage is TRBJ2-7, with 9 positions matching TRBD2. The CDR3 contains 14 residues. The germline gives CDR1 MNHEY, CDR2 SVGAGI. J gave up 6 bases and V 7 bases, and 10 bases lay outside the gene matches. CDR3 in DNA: TGTGCCAGCATCATTAGCGGGAGTGGCGGCGAGCAGTACTTC. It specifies CASIISGSGGEQYF.

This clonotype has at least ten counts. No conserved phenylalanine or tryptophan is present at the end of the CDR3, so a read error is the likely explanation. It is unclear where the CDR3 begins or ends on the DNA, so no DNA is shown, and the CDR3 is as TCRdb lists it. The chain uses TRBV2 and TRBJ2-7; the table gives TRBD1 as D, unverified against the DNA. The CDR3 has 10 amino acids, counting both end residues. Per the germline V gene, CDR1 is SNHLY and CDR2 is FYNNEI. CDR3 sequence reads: CASSDKGPKL.